One and the same sample provided the 6 T cell receptor beta chains below, sequenced in a study of blood T cell repertoires in COVID-19. Data came from immunoSEQ multiplex PCR; TCRdb stores just in-frame clones and leaves some out. The table lists roughly 150,000 clones, about four fifths of them singletons. Specimen: peripheral blood. The receptors shown here come from a woman older than 75 with acute or convalescent COVID-19.

This chain links TRBV3-1 (or the pseudogene TRBV3-2) with TRBJ1-1; perhaps TRBD1 as D (6 bases). Germline CDR1 reads LGHDT; CDR2 reads YNNKEL (reference sequence). The V end lost 4 bases, the J end lost 2 bases, and 14 bases lay between the germline ends. The CDR3 runs 15 residues. The CDR3 DNA sequence: TGTGCCAGCAGCCGGGGCAGGGGTATTAACACTGAAGCTTTCTTT. Translated: CASSRGRGINTEAFF.

The chain has TRBV7-9 and TRBJ1-1, with TRBD1 matching 7 bases. CDR3 length: 15 amino acids. Germline V CDR1 and CDR2: SEHNR, FQNEAQ (reference sequence). V lost 3 bases to trimming and J lost 0 bases; unmatched junction nucleotides: 4. CDR3 in amino acids: CASSFMGQLNTEAFF. The CDR3 nucleotides read TGTGCCAGCAGCTTTATGGGACAGTTGAACACTGAAGCTTTCTTT.

The chain is built from TRBV28 and TRBJ1-1; D gene uncertain. Looked up from germline, CDR1 is MDHEN and CDR2 is SYDVKM. Between the trimmed V and J ends, which lost 3 bases and 0 bases, there was a span of 11 bases. The CDR3 runs 15 residues. CDR3 bases: TGTGCCAGCAGTTTGCCGGGAGAGATGAACACTGAAGCTTTCTTT. Translating gives CASSLPGEMNTEAFF.

The chain's CDR3 is CSAGGRGLTEAFF. For the CDR3, the DNA is TGCAGCGCCGGGGGGAGGGGTTTGACTGAAGCTTTCTTT. The chain carries TRBV29-1 and TRBJ1-1; D is perhaps TRBD1 (5 bases). V lost 7 bases and J lost 5, with 17 bases in between. CDR1 and CDR2 from the germline V gene are SQVTM and ANQGSEA. The CDR3 has 13 amino acids.

The chain employs TRBV7-8 and TRBJ1-1; D not certain. With 5 bases removed from V and 0 bases from J, the gap between germline ends came to 10 bases. The CDR3 extends over 14 amino acids. CDR1 and CDR2 (germline): SGHVS, FQNEAQ. The CDR3, as DNA: TGTGCCAGCAGCAGGGAGAAGCTGAACACTGAAGCTTTCTTT. It codes for CASSREKLNTEAFF.

In nucleotides, the CDR3 is TGCGCCAGCAGTCAATCATGGGCAGGGGCGCTAAATTCACCCCTCCACTTT. It encodes CASSQSWAGALNSPLHF. This chain joins TRBV23-1 and TRBJ1-6; TRBD1 is a possible D gene (6 bases). TRBV23-1 counts as an open reading frame of uncertain function. The germline V and J ends were trimmed by 0 bases and 7 bases, with 16 bases remaining between them. The CDR3 loop spans 17 amino acids.